This TCR beta chain is from a study of CD8 T cells in ankylosing spondylitis. Overall study findings and caveats: A motif in TCR beta, a set of eight highly homologous variants, appeared characteristic of ankylosing spondylitis blood.

On this clonotype itself: Antigen unknown.

In germline, CDR1 is SEHNR, CDR2 FQNEAQ (reference sequence). The CDR3 contains 15 residues. The V and J ends lost 4 bases and 4 bases respectively, with 15 bases between them. TCRdb redid the calling of the 5' RACE reads with MiXCR, one entry per CDR3 protein. The table lists over 400,000 distinct CDR3 sequences, roughly 26% of them singletons. J is TRBJ2-3 and V is TRBV7-9; TRBD2 is a possible D gene (5 bases). The receptor was derived from a male donor with ankylosing spondylitis. The sample comprised blood, either unsorted or a sorted T cell fraction (not recorded which). CDR3 nucleotides: TGTGCCAGCAGCTCTTGGGAGAATGGCGCAGATACGCAGTATTTT. Translated, it gives CASSSWENGADTQYF.